The rows below give T cell receptor beta chains drawn from one sample of a study of cytomegalovirus exposure and HLA in healthy donors. Sequencing was performed with immunoSEQ multiplex PCR; in TCRdb, only in-frame clones are kept and a portion is missing. This specimen shows 60,000 to 80,000 clones; the ten leading clones hold 4% to 5.5%. Material for sequencing was PBMCs. The receptors originated from a man aged 40-50 years in good health and CMV-seronegative. Each CDR3 is given with its conserved first and last residue. A D gene is named only where the DNA matches it firmly. Size values are once, few and many counts, or a class for expanded clones, and some rows have none.

D: TRBD2
V: TRBV7-2
J: TRBJ2-7
size: .
DNA: TGTGCCAGCAGCTTACCCCGTGCTAGCGGGAGTTCCTACGAGCAGTACTTC
CDR3: CASSLPRASGSSYEQYF

D: TRBD1
V: TRBV7-9
J: TRBJ1-6
size: .
DNA: TGTGCCAGCAGCTCTGTGACAGGGCGTAATTCACCCCTCCACTTT
CDR3: CASSSVTGRNSPLHF

D: .
V: TRBV15
J: TRBJ2-1
size: .
DNA: TGTGCCACCAGCCTGGGGCCCACAGGGTTGGAGCAGTTCTTC
CDR3: CATSLGPTGLEQFF

D: TRBD2
V: TRBV19
J: TRBJ2-1
size: .
DNA: TGTGCCAGTGTAGCGGGGGGGCGGAGTGAGCAGTTCTTC
CDR3: CASVAGGRSEQFF

D: .
V: TRBV4-2
J: TRBJ2-1
size: .
DNA: TGTGCCAGCAGCCCAGAGGGTATAGCGGCCTCCTACAATGAGCAGTTCTTC
CDR3: CASSPEGIAASYNEQFF

D: .
V: TRBV30
J: TRBJ1-1
size: .
DNA: TGTGCCTGGAGTGCAAGAGATGAAGCTTTCTTT
CDR3: CAWSARDEAFF

D: .
V: TRBV5-1
J: TRBJ1-4
size: .
DNA: TGCGCCAGCAGCGAAGGACAGCTCTCAACTAATGAAAAACTGTTTTTT
CDR3: CASSEGQLSTNEKLFF

D: .
V: TRBV4-1
J: TRBJ1-3
size: .
DNA: TGCGCCAGCAGCCAAGGGGCCGGTGGTAACTCTGGAAACACCATATATTTT
CDR3: CASSQGAGGNSGNTIYF

D: .
V: TRBV27
J: TRBJ1-1
size: .
DNA: TGTGCCACACGTCCGGCGAGCCACTATGAAGCTTTCTTT
CDR3: CATRPASHYEAFF

D: TRBD2
V: TRBV9
J: TRBJ2-7
size: .
DNA: TGTGCCAGCAGCAGAGGACTAGTCCAATACGAGCAGTACTTC
CDR3: CASSRGLVQYEQYF

D: .
V: TRBV6-1
J: TRBJ2-1
size: .
DNA: TGTGCCAGCAGTGAAGACATCCGTTGGGCACGTTCCTACAATGAGCAGTTCTTC
CDR3: CASSEDIRWARSYNEQFF

D: TRBD1
V: TRBV19
J: TRBJ1-2
size: .
DNA: TGTGCCAGTAGTAAACCGGGACAGCCTAACTATGGCTACACCTTC
CDR3: CASSKPGQPNYGYTF

D: .
V: TRBV7-9
J: TRBJ1-2
size: .
DNA: TGTGCCACCGACACTCCAAACTATGGCTACACCTTC
CDR3: CATDTPNYGYTF

D: .
V: TRBV29-1
J: TRBJ1-1
size: .
DNA: TGCAGCGTCGACAGGAAGAACACTGAAGCTTTCTTT
CDR3: CSVDRKNTEAFF

D: TRBD2
V: TRBV11-2
J: TRBJ2-1
size: .
DNA: TGTGCCAGCAGCTCCCTAGCGGGGGGTTTGAATGAGCAGTTCTTC
CDR3: CASSSLAGGLNEQFF

D: TRBD1
V: TRBV29-1
J: TRBJ1-1
size: .
DNA: TGCAGCGTGGATGGACAGGGGGCCACTGAAGCTTTCTTT
CDR3: CSVDGQGATEAFF

D: TRBD1
V: TRBV7-2
J: TRBJ1-6
size: .
DNA: TGTGCCAGCAGGCCAACAGGGGATAATTCACCCCTCCACTTT
CDR3: CASRPTGDNSPLHF

D: .
V: TRBV29-1
J: TRBJ1-4
size: .
DNA: TGCAGCGTACGGATTGCGGGTGAAAAACTGTTTTTT
CDR3: CSVRIAGEKLFF

D: .
V: TRBV10-3
J: TRBJ2-7
size: medium-sized
DNA: TGTGCCATCAGTGTCGGGGGATTGAACGAGCAGTACTTC
CDR3: CAISVGGLNEQYF

D: TRBD1
V: TRBV6-5
J: TRBJ2-5
size: .
DNA: TGTGCCAGCAGTTACCTCGGGACAGGGGGCCAAGAGACCCAGTACTTC
CDR3: CASSYLGTGGQETQYF

D: .
V: TRBV7-2
J: TRBJ2-7
size: .
DNA: TGTGCCAGCAGCTACTCCGGGGGGACATACGAGCAGTACTTC
CDR3: CASSYSGGTYEQYF

D: TRBD2
V: TRBV28
J: TRBJ2-5
size: .
DNA: TGTGCCAGCAGTCCGGGGTCTAGCGGGAGTGAGACCCAGTACTTC
CDR3: CASSPGSSGSETQYF

D: .
V: TRBV29-1
J: TRBJ1-2
size: .
DNA: TGCAGCGTTGACAGGGACTATGGCTACACCTTC
CDR3: CSVDRDYGYTF

D: TRBD1
V: TRBV5-6
J: TRBJ2-3
size: .
DNA: TGTGCCAGCAGCCCGGGGACAGAAGCGCAGTATTTT
CDR3: CASSPGTEAQYF

D: .
V: TRBV2
J: TRBJ1-2
size: .
DNA: TGTGCCAGCATGCTGGCCAAACGGGGCTATGGCTACACCTTC
CDR3: CASMLAKRGYGYTF

D: TRBD2
V: TRBV19
J: TRBJ2-7
size: .
DNA: TGTGCCAGTAGTATTGGCGGGGGGTCCTACGAGCAGTACTTC
CDR3: CASSIGGGSYEQYF

D: .
V: TRBV5-4
J: TRBJ1-4
size: .
DNA: TGTGCCAGCAGCCCTGGAGGGAGGGTGGGTGAAAAACTGTTTTTT
CDR3: CASSPGGRVGEKLFF

D: TRBD2
V: TRBV7-4
J: TRBJ2-3
size: .
DNA: TGTGCCAGCAGCCGGGGTAGACTAGCGGGCCCTCGCACTGATACGCAGTATTTT
CDR3: CASSRGRLAGPRTDTQYF

D: .
V: TRBV30
J: TRBJ1-5
size: .
DNA: TGTGCCTGGAGTGTATACAGCTATCAGCCCCAGCATTTT
CDR3: CAWSVYSYQPQHF

D: TRBD2
V: TRBV28
J: TRBJ2-5
size: .
DNA: TGTGCCAGCAGTAGCGGGAACTCCCCGCTACAAGAGACCCAGTACTTC
CDR3: CASSSGNSPLQETQYF

D: .
V: TRBV15
J: TRBJ2-6
size: .
DNA: TGTGCCACCAGCAGACAGGGGGGTTCTGGGGCCAACGTCCTGACTTTC
CDR3: CATSRQGGSGANVLTF

D: TRBD1
V: TRBV7-9
J: TRBJ1-4
size: .
DNA: TGTGCCAGCAGCCCAGGACAGGGTCGCGATGAAAAACTGTTTTTT
CDR3: CASSPGQGRDEKLFF

D: .
V: TRBV19
J: TRBJ1-2
size: .
DNA: TGTGCCAGTACCCAAGGGGAGGATGGCTACACCTTC
CDR3: CASTQGEDGYTF

D: .
V: TRBV4-2
J: TRBJ1-2
size: .
DNA: TGTGCCAGCAGCCACGCGGACTGGAGTGGCTACACCTTC
CDR3: CASSHADWSGYTF

D: TRBD1
V: TRBV7-9
J: TRBJ1-2
size: .
DNA: TGTGCCAGCAGCTCCGTGGGACAGGGTTTACTATATGGCTACACCTTC
CDR3: CASSSVGQGLLYGYTF

D: TRBD2
V: TRBV5-1
J: TRBJ2-1
size: .
DNA: TGCGCCAGCGGACCGTATAGCGGGGATGGGAATGAGCAGTTCTTC
CDR3: CASGPYSGDGNEQFF

D: .
V: TRBV7-2
J: TRBJ1-1
size: .
DNA: TGTGCCAGCAGCCCGAGGGGGTCGGCTGAAGCTTTCTTT
CDR3: CASSPRGSAEAFF

D: TRBD1
V: TRBV11-2
J: TRBJ1-4
size: .
DNA: TGTGCCAGCAGCCTGGGACAGGGAGGCGAAAAACTGTTTTTT
CDR3: CASSLGQGGEKLFF

D: TRBD1
V: TRBV29-1
J: TRBJ1-1
size: .
DNA: TGCAGCGCCGGACAGGGAAGCACTGAAGCTTTCTTT
CDR3: CSAGQGSTEAFF

D: .
V: TRBV5-4
J: TRBJ1-4
size: medium-sized
DNA: TGTGCCAGCAGCTTGGGGCGCGGAAAACTGTTTTTT
CDR3: CASSLGRGKLFF

D: .
V: TRBV7-2
J: TRBJ2-5
size: .
DNA: TGTGCCAGCAGCTTAGGCCGGAGTCGCACCCAGTACTTC
CDR3: CASSLGRSRTQYF

D: .
V: TRBV27
J: TRBJ2-7
size: .
DNA: TGTGCCAGCAGTTTAGGGGGGAGTCCCTACGAGCAGTACTTC
CDR3: CASSLGGSPYEQYF

D: .
V: TRBV30
J: TRBJ1-3
size: .
DNA: TGTGCCAGGGGGTTTACGGGAAACACCATATATTTT
CDR3: CARGFTGNTIYF

D: .
V: TRBV6-6
J: TRBJ2-5
size: .
DNA: TGTGCCAGCAGTCCAGAACCATACCAAGAGACCCAGTACTTC
CDR3: CASSPEPYQETQYF

D: TRBD2
V: TRBV2
J: TRBJ2-3
size: .
DNA: TGTGCCAGCCCCATCGGGAGGGGCACAGATACGCAGTATTTT
CDR3: CASPIGRGTDTQYF

D: .
V: TRBV9
J: TRBJ2-5
size: .
DNA: TGTGCCAGCAACCAGGGGGGAGAAGAGACCCAGTACTTC
CDR3: CASNQGGEETQYF

D: .
V: TRBV4-1
J: TRBJ2-1
size: .
DNA: TGCGCCAGCAGCCAAGAAGGGGGTGGGTGGAATGAGCAGTTCTTC
CDR3: CASSQEGGGWNEQFF

D: TRBD2
V: TRBV19
J: TRBJ2-5
size: .
DNA: TGTGCCAGTAGTATAGGCCCTAGCGGAATCCAAGAGACCCAGTACTTC
CDR3: CASSIGPSGIQETQYF

D: TRBD1
V: TRBV12-5
J: TRBJ1-1
size: .
DNA: TGTGCTAGTGGTCTCCAGGGGGCAAGGGCTGAAGCTTTCTTT
CDR3: CASGLQGARAEAFF

D: TRBD2
V: TRBV7-9
J: TRBJ2-1
size: .
DNA: TGTGCCAGCAGCACCGGGACTAGCCCCTACAATGAGCAGTTCTTC
CDR3: CASSTGTSPYNEQFF

D: .
V: TRBV10-1
J: TRBJ2-7
size: .
DNA: TGCGCCAGCAGTGATTGGGGCAGGAGAGGTTACGAGCAGTACTTC
CDR3: CASSDWGRRGYEQYF

D: TRBD2
V: TRBV19
J: TRBJ2-7
size: .
DNA: TGTGCCAGTAGTCCGCATGGGACTAGCGGGCTCATAACTCTTTCCTACGAGCAGTACTTC
CDR3: CASSPHGTSGLITLSYEQYF

D: .
V: TRBV5-1
J: TRBJ1-1
size: .
DNA: TGCGCCAGCAGCTTAACAGAGAACACTGAAGCTTTCTTT
CDR3: CASSLTENTEAFF